One TCR beta chain is described in this entry. The clone's antigen remains unknown. Base qualities are missing; no much larger clone stands one base away. The trial excluded patients who had a history of autoimmune disease or were on systemic immunosuppression. Peripheral blood for TCR sequencing was collected from all dose cohorts at baseline, on cycle 4 day 1, and on cycle 7 day 1. The samples were drawn from a first-in-human, open-label, multicenter phase I dose-escalation trial of ivuxolimab. Adults with locally advanced or metastatic melanoma, renal cell, hepatocellular, or head and neck squamous cell carcinoma were enrolled in the trial. Before TCR sequencing, CD4+ T cells and CD8+ T cells from peripheral blood were sorted into separate populations. This specimen comes from a study of OX40 agonist ivuxolimab in advanced cancers. Broadly, across the study: Ivuxolimab was an agonistic, fully human IgG2 monoclonal antibody directed against OX40 (CD134), a costimulatory receptor. Partial responses occurred in three dose-escalation patients: two with cutaneous melanoma and one with hepatocellular carcinoma. Peripheral TCRbeta sequencing aimed to test whether ivuxolimab altered TCR sequence diversity and caused clonal T-cell expansion. Intravenous ivuxolimab was administered to patients every 2 weeks at six dose levels: 0.01, 0.1, 0.3, 1.5, 3 and 10 mg/kg. Of the approximately 50 dose-escalation patients, hepatocellular carcinoma was present in about 20, melanoma in roughly 15, renal cell carcinoma in 9 and head and neck cancer in 9. In the dose-escalation cohort, 82.7% of patients were male, and the mean age was around 65 years with a range of about 20 to 90. The monotherapy dose-escalation portion (N of about 50 patients) of the phase I ivuxolimab trial is reported in the paper. Patients were allowed to have had prior anti-PD-1, anti-PD-L1 or anti-CTLA-4 therapy, and approximately 40% of the dose-escalation patients had previously received checkpoint inhibitors. General findings and caveats noted by the study authors: The antigen specificity of the peripheral T cells that underwent clonal expansion was not determined. At doses of 0.1 to 3.0 mg/kg, clonal expansion of both CD4+ and CD8+ blood T cells was observed from baseline to week 6. Low levels of normalized T-cell clonal expansion were also shown by some nonresponding patients. On average, CD8+ T cells showed more expanded clones than CD4+ T cells after ivuxolimab. In the 0.1-3.0 mg/kg groups, partial responders were among the patients with the lowest normalized peripheral clonal expansion, particularly in CD8+ T cells.

Compared with germline, V lacks 1 base and J lacks 4 bases; bases without a gene match: 3. The CDR3 runs 16 amino acids, cysteine and phenylalanine included. Only the CDR3 part of the read is kept: 48 bases, read in frame from the first base. The germline V gene (reference sequence) yields SEHNR for CDR1 and FQNEAQ for CDR2. Genomic DNA was extracted from sorted cells for sequencing of the TCRbeta CDR3 region. TCRbeta CDR3 regions were sequenced using the immunoSEQ Assay. TCRdb took this table from immuneACCESS and kept in-frame rearrangements with V and J called. Such tables lack part of the clones; where checked against another copy, unresolved V genes explain under half of the gap, and the rest is unexplained. Present in this sample are under 40,000 clones, roughly four fifths of which were seen just once. 20% to 25% of the sample is held by the ten biggest clonotypes.

The rearrangement joined TRBV7-9 to TRBJ2-3, with 12 central nucleotides matching TRBD2. The receptor comes from an adult with an advanced solid tumor such as melanoma, head and neck, liver or kidney cancer. Sample: CD4+ or CD8+ T cells sorted from blood, taken in a trial of the OX40 agonist ivuxolimab. The DNA sequence is as follows: TGTGCCAGCAGCTTAGGACTAGCGGGAGCCTCAGATACGCAGTATTTT. This gives the protein CASSLGLAGASDTQYF.